This TCR beta chain was found in a study of tumor and adjacent non-tumor tissue in lung cancer. Study summary: There were around 11 adenocarcinoma, 2 squamous cell carcinoma and 1 small cell lung cancer cases.

On this clonotype itself: Antigen specificity is unknown. Because the CDR3 is missing its conserved closing phenylalanine or tryptophan, this is likely a read error. The DNA is omitted, as the CDR3 cannot be located on it reliably, and the CDR3 follows TCRdb's listing.

The template was RNA from unsorted bulk tissue. Donors were chemotherapy-naive, newly diagnosed lung cancer surgical patients in China, August–late 2014. Germline V gene lookup returns CDR1 SGHAT and CDR2 FQNNGV. 15 amino acids form the CDR3, both terminal residues included. TCRbeta libraries were built with three rounds of nested PCR, modified from ARM-PCR. MiXCR was run by TCRdb on the multiplex PCR reads, yielding one entry per CDR3 protein. The sample has roughly 120,000 distinct CDR3 sequences; roughly 77% are singletons. Notes on the study in general: Normal lung showed higher cumulative top 100 clone frequency than tumor. TCR diversity was significantly greater in tumor than normal lung tissue.

The sequence was obtained from a woman aged 55-69 years with non-small cell lung cancer. The sequencing input was lung tumor tissue. The V and J genes are TRBV11-2 and TRBJ2-2. CDR3 residues: CASSLVMEITGEPFL.